Listed below are T cell receptor beta chains from one sample, sequenced in a study of OX40 agonist ivuxolimab in advanced cancers. Measured with immunoSEQ multiplex PCR; TCRdb has only the in-frame clones, and not every one. The sample lists approximately 77,000 clones, 90% to 95% occurring once. The sample was CD4+ or CD8+ T cells sorted from blood, taken in a trial of the OX40 agonist ivuxolimab. The origin of the receptors is an adult with an advanced solid tumor such as melanoma, head and neck, liver or kidney cancer. CDR3s include the opening cysteine and the closing phenylalanine or tryptophan. D genes are given only for firm matches. Some rows have no size entry. The others give once, few or many, or a class for an expanded clone.

J gene	V gene	D gene	clone size	CDR3 DNA	CDR3 protein
TRBJ1-6	TRBV30	NA	NA	TGTGCCTGGAAGCTACAGGGAAATAATTCACCCCTCCACTTT	CAWKLQGNNSPLHF
TRBJ1-2	TRBV7-9	NA	once	TGTGCCAGCAGCTTACGGGACGGCTATGGCTACACCTTC	CASSLRDGYGYTF
TRBJ2-7	TRBV5-5	TRBD1	NA	TGTGCCAGCACCTCCGAGGGGACAGGGGGCGAAGAGCAGTACTTC	CASTSEGTGGEEQYF
TRBJ2-2	TRBV7-9	TRBD2	NA	TGTGCCAGCAGCTTCCAGCTAGCGGGCATCGGGGAGCTGTTTTTT	CASSFQLAGIGELFF
TRBJ2-7	TRBV6-6	NA	NA	TGTGCCAGCAGACAGGGTTCTGACGAGCAGTACTTC	CASRQGSDEQYF
TRBJ2-7	TRBV7-2	NA	NA	TGTGCCAGCAGGACTAGGAGTGAGTACGAGCAGTACTTC	CASRTRSEYEQYF
TRBJ1-6	TRBV9	NA	NA	TGTGCCAGCAGTGGCCGGGACGGTAATTATTCACCCCTCCACTTT	CASSGRDGNYSPLHF
TRBJ1-5	TRBV28	TRBD1	NA	TGTGCCAGCAGTTTTGGGTCTCCGGGACAGGGCAATCAGCCCCAGCATTTT	CASSFGSPGQGNQPQHF
TRBJ2-1	TRBV28	NA	NA	TGTGCCAGCAGTTTTAGGGACACTTACAATGAGCAGTTCTTC	CASSFRDTYNEQFF
TRBJ2-5	TRBV6-6	NA	NA	TGTGCCAGCAGTTGGGTACCCAGGGCTACCCAAGAGACCCAGTACTTC	CASSWVPRATQETQYF
TRBJ1-2	TRBV19	TRBD1	NA	TGTGCCAGTAGTATTCTGGGACAGGAACCTAACTATGGCTACACCTTC	CASSILGQEPNYGYTF
TRBJ1-1	TRBV10-3	NA	NA	TGTGCCATCAGTGAACGAGCAGTCAACACTGAAGCTTTCTTT	CAISERAVNTEAFF
TRBJ2-5	TRBV20-1	NA	NA	TGCAGTGCTAGCCGAGGGACCCAGTACTTC	CSASRGTQYF
TRBJ2-2	TRBV5-1	TRBD1	NA	TGCGCCAGCAGCGTAACGGGACAGGGGAACACCGGGGAGCTGTTTTTT	CASSVTGQGNTGELFF
TRBJ2-7	TRBV29-1	NA	once	TGCAGCGTTGACGGCGGGACCTCCTACGAGCAGTACTTC	CSVDGGTSYEQYF
TRBJ2-1	TRBV18	NA	NA	TGTGCCAGCTCACTTGGGGGCTCGGGCTATGAGCAGTTCTTC	CASSLGGSGYEQFF
TRBJ2-5	TRBV7-9	NA	NA	TGTGCCAGCAGCTTACGGACCTTGAGGGAGACCCAGTACTTC	CASSLRTLRETQYF
TRBJ1-2	TRBV11-2	NA	NA	TGTGCCAGCAGCTCCCACCAGGGACTGCCACCCTTGGGCTACACCTTC	CASSSHQGLPPLGYTF
TRBJ2-3	TRBV6-1	TRBD2	NA	TGTGCCAGCAGTGAATTGATAGCGGGGACAGATACGCAGTATTTT	CASSELIAGTDTQYF
TRBJ1-1	TRBV10-3	TRBD1	NA	TGTGCCATCAGGCGGGGACAGGGGAACACTGAAGCTTTCTTT	CAIRRGQGNTEAFF
TRBJ1-4	TRBV28	NA	NA	TGTGCCAGCAGTTTATCGGGATTTCCGCGGGAAAAACTGTTTTTT	CASSLSGFPREKLFF
TRBJ2-7	TRBV5-1	NA	NA	TGCGCCAGCAGCTTGTCCGGGGTCAACTACGAGCAGTACTTC	CASSLSGVNYEQYF
TRBJ2-2	TRBV2	NA	NA	TGTGCCAGCATCTTAGACTTTTCCGGGGAGCTGTTTTTT	CASILDFSGELFF
TRBJ1-1	TRBV14	NA	NA	TGTGCCAGCAGCCCCCGGCCAGGGAACTCTGCGATGGACACTGAAGCTTTCTTT	CASSPRPGNSAMDTEAFF
TRBJ2-3	TRBV5-1	TRBD2	once	TGCGCCAGCAGCGCCGGGACTAGCGGGGTAGATACGCAGTATTTT	CASSAGTSGVDTQYF
TRBJ2-7	TRBV11-2	NA	NA	TGTGCCAGCAGCCCCGTTCCTCTTACTTCCTACGAGCAGTACTTC	CASSPVPLTSYEQYF
TRBJ2-5	TRBV27	TRBD2	NA	TGTGCCAGCAGTTCTCTAGCGGGGGGGGAGACCCAGTACTTC	CASSSLAGGETQYF